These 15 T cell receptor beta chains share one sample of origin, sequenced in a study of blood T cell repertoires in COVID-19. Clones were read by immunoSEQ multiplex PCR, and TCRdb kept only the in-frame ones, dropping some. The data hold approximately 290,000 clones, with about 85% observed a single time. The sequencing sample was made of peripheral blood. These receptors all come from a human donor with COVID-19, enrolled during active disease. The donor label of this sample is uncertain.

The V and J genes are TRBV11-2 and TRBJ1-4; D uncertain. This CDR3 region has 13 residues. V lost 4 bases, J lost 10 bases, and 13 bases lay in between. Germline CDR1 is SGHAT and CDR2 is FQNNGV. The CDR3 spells CASSSQAGGKLFF. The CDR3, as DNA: TGTGCCAGCAGCTCCCAGGCGGGAGGAAAACTGTTTTTT.

CDR3 nucleotide sequence: TGTGCCACAAGGCCGGAATCCGCGGTTTCACCCCTCCACTTT. It translates to CATRPESAVSPLHF. The genes are TRBV15 and TRBJ1-6, with unresolved D. The CDR3 has 14 residues. V lost 9 bases and J 9 bases, leaving 18 bases between the germline ends. Germline V gene sequence: CDR1 LNHNV, CDR2 YYDKDF (reference sequence). Drawing the rest from reference TRBV15 and TRBJ1-6, the complete variable domain is DAMVIQNPRYQVTQFGKPVTLSCSQTLNHNVMYWYQQKSSQAPKLLFHYYDKDFNNEADTPDNFQSRRPNTSFCFLDIRSPGLGDTAMYLCATRPESAVSPLHFGNGTRLTVT.

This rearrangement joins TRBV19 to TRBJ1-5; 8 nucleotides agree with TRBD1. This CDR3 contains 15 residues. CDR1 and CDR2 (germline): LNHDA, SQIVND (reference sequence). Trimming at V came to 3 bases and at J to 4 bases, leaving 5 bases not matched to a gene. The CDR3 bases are TGTGCCAGTAGTATCGGGACAGGCTCAAATCAGCCCCAGCATTTT. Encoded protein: CASSIGTGSNQPQHF.

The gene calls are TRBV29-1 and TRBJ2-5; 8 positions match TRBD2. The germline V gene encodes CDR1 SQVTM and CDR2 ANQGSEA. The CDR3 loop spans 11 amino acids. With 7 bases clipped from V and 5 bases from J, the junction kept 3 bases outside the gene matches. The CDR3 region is CSGGGTETQYF. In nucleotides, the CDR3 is TGCAGCGGCGGGGGGACCGAGACCCAGTACTTC.

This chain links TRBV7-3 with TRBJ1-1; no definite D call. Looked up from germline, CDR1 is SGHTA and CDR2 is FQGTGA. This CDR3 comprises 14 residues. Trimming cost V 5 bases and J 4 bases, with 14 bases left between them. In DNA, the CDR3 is TGTGCCAGCAGCCCCCTAGGAGGGAGCACTGAAGCTTTCTTT. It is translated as CASSPLGGSTEAFF.

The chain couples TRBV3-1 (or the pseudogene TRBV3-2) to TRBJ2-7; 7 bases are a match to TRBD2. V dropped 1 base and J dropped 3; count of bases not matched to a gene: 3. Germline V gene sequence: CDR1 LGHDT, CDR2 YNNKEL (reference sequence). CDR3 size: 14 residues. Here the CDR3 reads CASSQGREYYEQYF. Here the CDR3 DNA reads TGTGCCAGCAGCCAAGGGCGGGAGTACTACGAGCAGTACTTC.

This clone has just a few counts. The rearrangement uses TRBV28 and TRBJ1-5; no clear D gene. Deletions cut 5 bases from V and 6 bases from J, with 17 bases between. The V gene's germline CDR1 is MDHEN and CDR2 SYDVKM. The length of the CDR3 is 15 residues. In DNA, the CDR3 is TGTGCCAGCAGTGCCGTGCCAGTCCAGCGTCAGCCCCAGCATTTT. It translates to CASSAVPVQRQPQHF.

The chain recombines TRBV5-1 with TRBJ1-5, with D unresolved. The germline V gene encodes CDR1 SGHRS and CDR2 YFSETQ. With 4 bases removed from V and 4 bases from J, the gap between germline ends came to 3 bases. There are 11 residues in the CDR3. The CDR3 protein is CASSPNQPQHF. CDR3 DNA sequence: TGCGCCAGCAGCCCTAATCAGCCCCAGCATTTT.

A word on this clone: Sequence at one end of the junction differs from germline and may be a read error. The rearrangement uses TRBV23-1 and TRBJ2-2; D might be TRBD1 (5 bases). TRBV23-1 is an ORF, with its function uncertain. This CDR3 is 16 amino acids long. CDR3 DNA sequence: TGCGCCAGCACTCAATATTCGGACATGGGGCCCGGGGAGCTGTTTTTT. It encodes CASTQYSDMGPGELFF.

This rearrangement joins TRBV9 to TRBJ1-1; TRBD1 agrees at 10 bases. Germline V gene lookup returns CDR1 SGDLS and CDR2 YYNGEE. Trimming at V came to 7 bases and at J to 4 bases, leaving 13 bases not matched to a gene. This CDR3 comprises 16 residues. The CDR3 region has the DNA TGTGCCAGCTCGGGGGGACAGGGGATAGGTGTCACTGAAGCTTTCTTT. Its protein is CASSGGQGIGVTEAFF.

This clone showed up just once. This CDR3 reads CAISEFSGRALGTQYF. The CDR3 bases are TGTGCCATCAGTGAGTTTAGCGGGAGGGCCCTTGGTACGCAGTATTTT. This chain uses TRBV10-3 with TRBJ2-3, with 11 nucleotides matching TRBD2. Germline loops: CDR1 ENHRY, CDR2 SYGVKD. This CDR3 is 16 amino acids long. With 1 base clipped from V and 8 bases from J, the junction kept 8 bases outside the gene matches.

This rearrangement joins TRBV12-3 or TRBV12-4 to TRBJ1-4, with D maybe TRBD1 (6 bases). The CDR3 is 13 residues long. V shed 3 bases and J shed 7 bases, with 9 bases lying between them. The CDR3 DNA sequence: TGTGCCAGCAGTTTGGACAGACCTGAAAAACTGTTTTTT. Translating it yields CASSLDRPEKLFF.

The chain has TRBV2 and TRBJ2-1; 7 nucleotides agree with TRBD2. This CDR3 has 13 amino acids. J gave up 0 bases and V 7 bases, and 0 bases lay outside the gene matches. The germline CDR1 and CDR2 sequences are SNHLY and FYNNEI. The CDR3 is CASTSGSYNEQFF. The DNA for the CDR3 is TGTGCCAGCACTAGCGGCTCCTACAATGAGCAGTTCTTC.

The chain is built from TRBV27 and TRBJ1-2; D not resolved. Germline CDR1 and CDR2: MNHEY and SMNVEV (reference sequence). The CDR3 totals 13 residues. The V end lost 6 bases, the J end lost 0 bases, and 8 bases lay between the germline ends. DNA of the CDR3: TGTGCCAGCAGACCGGGGACTAACTATGGCTACACCTTC. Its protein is CASRPGTNYGYTF.

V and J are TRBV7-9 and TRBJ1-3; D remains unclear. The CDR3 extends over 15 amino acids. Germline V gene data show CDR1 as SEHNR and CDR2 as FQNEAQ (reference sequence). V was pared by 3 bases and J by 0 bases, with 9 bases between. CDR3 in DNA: TGTGCCAGCAGCTTGACGGACTACTCTGGAAACACCATATATTTT. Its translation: CASSLTDYSGNTIYF.